The 14 T cell receptor beta chains in this list originate from one sample, sequenced in a study of T cells in Graves' hyperthyroidism and ophthalmopathy. There were TCR beta CDR3 regions amplified from RNA transcripts. A first-round RT-PCR of the TCR CDR3 used the HTBI primer set. TCRdb re-called the multiplex PCR reads with MiXCR, one entry per CDR3 protein. The sample lists under 750,000 distinct CDR3 sequences, roughly 20% occurring once. Material: blood. These receptors originate from a woman aged 45-65 years with Graves' hyperthyroidism that later progressed to Graves' ophthalmopathy.

The V and J genes are TRBV20-1 and TRBJ2-7; either TRBD1 or TRBD2 may supply D (5 bases each). Germline V gene data show CDR1 as DFQATT and CDR2 as SNEGSKA (reference sequence). The CDR3 length is 16 residues. The V gene lost 6 bases and the J gene lost 2 bases, with 23 bases spanning the gap. DNA of the CDR3: TGCAGTGCAGACTTTCCGGGCAGGGAGCTCACCTACGAGCAGTACTTC. Translating it yields CSADFPGRELTYEQYF.

This clonotype was recorded many times. This chain uses TRBV6-1 with TRBJ1-6; D is unresolved. Germline V lookup: CDR1 MNHNS, CDR2 SASEGT. V shed 3 bases and J shed 11 bases, with 11 bases lying between them. The CDR3 totals 13 residues. CDR3 in amino acids: CASSEGPRAPLHF. DNA for the CDR3: TGTGCCAGCAGTGAGGGCCCGCGGGCACCCCTCCACTTT.

V and J are TRBV3-1 and TRBJ1-2; D is undetermined. The CDR3 runs to 16 residues. Germline assignment: CDR1 LGHDT and CDR2 YNNKEL (reference sequence). Deletions cut 0 bases from V and 0 bases from J, with 11 bases between. CDR3 DNA: TGTGCCAGCAGCCAAGATCTCGCGGGCCCTAACTATGGCTACACCTTC. It is translated as CASSQDLAGPNYGYTF.

To note about this clonotype: A read error is possible here, since a much larger clone lies one base away. The chain joins TRBV11-2 to TRBJ2-2, with TRBD1 identical over 7 bases. Germline CDR1 SGHAT, CDR2 FQNNGV. The CDR3 spans 16 residues. CDR3 protein: CASSITTGSLTGELSF. In DNA, the CDR3 is TGTGCCAGCAGCATTACGACAGGGAGCCTCACCGGGGAGCTGTCTTTT.

This clonotype has a handful of counts. A read error may produce the germline difference seen at one junction end. The DNA of the CDR3 is TGTGCCAGCAGGCAAGATGTCGCAGGTGATAATTCACCCCTCCACTTT. Protein sequence: CASRQDVAGDNSPLHF. The J gene is TRBJ1-6, the V gene TRBV14; unclear D gene. The CDR3 is 16 amino acids. Germline-derived CDR1 and CDR2 are SGHDN and FVKESK. Full variable domain (rest looked up from reference TRBV14 and TRBJ1-6): EAGVTQFPSHSVIEKGQTVTLRCDPISGHDNLYWYRRVMGKEIKFLLHFVKESKQDESGMPNNRFLAERTGGTYSTLKVQPAELEDSGVYFCASRQDVAGDNSPLHFGNGTRLTVT.

The J gene is TRBJ1-2, the V gene TRBV6-1; D gene ambiguous. The V and J ends lost 5 bases and 6 bases respectively, with 13 bases between them. CDR1 and CDR2 (germline): MNHNS, SASEGT. The CDR3 contains 13 residues. DNA of the CDR3: TGTGCCAGCAGTCAGAAAAGGTTCGATGGCTACACCTTC. It codes for CASSQKRFDGYTF.

CDR3 DNA: TGCAGCGTTGAACGTGACAGGGACACTGAAGCTTTCTTT. Encoded protein: CSVERDRDTEAFF. The rearrangement joins TRBV29-1 to TRBJ1-1, with TRBD1 identical over 7 bases. Germline V gene data show CDR1 as SQVTM and CDR2 as ANQGSEA. This CDR3 contains 13 residues. Trimming at V came to 2 bases and at J to 3 bases, leaving 3 bases not matched to a gene.

About this clonotype: A junction end diverges from the germline sequence, so it may reflect a read error. The gene calls are TRBV11-2 and TRBJ2-3, with 10 bases fitting TRBD2. Looked up from germline, CDR1 is SGHAT and CDR2 is FQNNGV. This CDR3 contains 16 residues. The CDR3 sequence: CASSLFASGGADTRYF. As DNA, the CDR3 is TGTGCCAGCAGCTTATTCGCTAGCGGGGGTGCAGATACGCGGTATTTT.

This clonotype was counted only a few times. The V gene is TRBV15, the J gene TRBJ1-5, with 10 bases that match TRBD1. This CDR3 region has 16 residues. The trim removed 5 bases at V and 0 bases at J, leaving 4 bases unmatched. The germline V gene encodes CDR1 LNHNV and CDR2 YYDKDF (reference sequence). DNA for the CDR3: TGTGCCACCAGCTGGAGGGACAGGGGTAGCAATCAGCCCCAGCATTTT. Its protein is CATSWRDRGSNQPQHF.

This clonotype was detected ten times or more. This chain connects TRBV11-2 to TRBJ2-3; D gene unclear. Germline V gene sequence: CDR1 SGHAT, CDR2 FQNNGV. Trimming removed 5 bases from V and 3 bases from J, with 6 bases in between. The CDR3 has 12 residues. The CDR3 sequence is CASSQYTDTQYF. CDR3 bases: TGTGCCAGCAGCCAATATACAGATACGCAGTATTTT. The full variable domain, rest sourced from reference TRBV11-2 and TRBJ2-3, is EAGVAQSPRYKIIEKRQSVAFWCNPISGHATLYWYQQILGQGPKLLIQFQNNGVVDDSQLPKDRFSAERLKGVDSTLKIQPAKLEDSAVYLCASSQYTDTQYFGPGTRLTVL.

The V gene is TRBV7-6, the J gene TRBJ2-3; D uncertain. CDR3 length: 12 amino acids. The germline V and J ends were trimmed by 3 bases and 6 bases, with 7 bases remaining between them. Germline V gene lookup returns CDR1 SGHVS and CDR2 FNYEAQ. The CDR3 loop is CASSFKRDTQYF. In nucleotides, the CDR3 is TGTGCCAGCAGCTTCAAACGGGATACGCAGTATTTT.

The rearrangement links TRBV29-1 to TRBJ2-3; 7 nucleotides match TRBD1. This CDR3 has 15 amino acids. V lost 8 bases and J lost 3; bases outside the gene matches: 14. Per the germline V gene, CDR1 is SQVTM and CDR2 is ANQGSEA. The CDR3, as DNA: TGCAGCCTCGCCGTGGGGACAGCCGGTACAGATACGCAGTATTTT. Its translation is CSLAVGTAGTDTQYF.

The genes are TRBV27 and TRBJ1-5; TRBD1 agrees at 9 bases. Germline CDR1 and CDR2: MNHEY and SMNVEV (reference sequence). The CDR3 length is 15 residues. V shed 8 bases, J shed 4 bases, and the junction held 9 bases outside the gene matches. The CDR3 DNA is TGTGCCAGCGGGCAGGACAGGGGCTATAATCAGCCCCAGCATTTT. Translation: CASGQDRGYNQPQHF.

This clonotype was observed a handful of times. V gene TRBV10-3 combines with J gene TRBJ1-2; D unresolved. Germline lookup yields CDR1 ENHRY and CDR2 SYGVKD. The V gene lost 11 bases and the J gene lost 2 bases, with 21 bases spanning the gap. The CDR3 totals 15 residues. CDR3 nucleotides: TGTGCCTCCCGGGAGGTGGGAGTTGGGAACTATGGCTACACCTTC. This gives the protein CASREVGVGNYGYTF.